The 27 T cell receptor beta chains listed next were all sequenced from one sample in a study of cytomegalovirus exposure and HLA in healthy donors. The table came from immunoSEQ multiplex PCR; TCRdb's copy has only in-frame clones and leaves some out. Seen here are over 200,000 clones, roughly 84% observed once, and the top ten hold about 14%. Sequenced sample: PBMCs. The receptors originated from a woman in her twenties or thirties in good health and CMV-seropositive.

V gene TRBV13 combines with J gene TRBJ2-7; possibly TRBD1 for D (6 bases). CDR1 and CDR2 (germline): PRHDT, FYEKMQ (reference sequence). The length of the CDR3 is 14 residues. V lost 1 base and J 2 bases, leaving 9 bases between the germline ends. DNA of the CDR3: TGTGCCAGCAGCTTAGTGGGACAAGCCTACGAGCAGTACTTC. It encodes CASSLVGQAYEQYF.

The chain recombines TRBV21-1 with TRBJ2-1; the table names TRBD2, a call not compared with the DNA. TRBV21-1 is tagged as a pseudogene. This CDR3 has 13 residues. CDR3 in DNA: TGTGCCAGCACCCAATGGGAGACAAATGAGCAGTTCTTC. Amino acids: CASTQWETNEQFF.

This CDR3 reads CASSIWGARRNQPQHF. The CDR3 nucleotides are TGTGCCAGTAGTATATGGGGGGCGCGTCGCAATCAGCCCCAGCATTTT. The chain joins TRBV19 to TRBJ1-5, with D perhaps matching TRBD1 (6 bases). V lost 2 bases and J lost 2, with 13 bases in between. The length of the CDR3 is 16 residues. The germline gives CDR1 LNHDA, CDR2 SQIVND (reference sequence).

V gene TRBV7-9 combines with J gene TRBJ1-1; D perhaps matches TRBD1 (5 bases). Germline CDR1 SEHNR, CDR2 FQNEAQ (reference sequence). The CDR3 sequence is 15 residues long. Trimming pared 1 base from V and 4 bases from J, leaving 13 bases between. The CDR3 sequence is CASSLVQGRGTEAFF. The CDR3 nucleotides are TGTGCCAGCAGCTTAGTGCAGGGCCGGGGCACTGAAGCTTTCTTT.

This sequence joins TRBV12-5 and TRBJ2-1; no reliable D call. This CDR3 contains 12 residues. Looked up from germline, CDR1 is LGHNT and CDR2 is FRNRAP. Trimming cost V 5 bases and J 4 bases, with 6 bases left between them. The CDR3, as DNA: TGTGCTAGTGGTCCCGAGTACAATGAGCAGTTCTTC. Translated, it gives CASGPEYNEQFF.

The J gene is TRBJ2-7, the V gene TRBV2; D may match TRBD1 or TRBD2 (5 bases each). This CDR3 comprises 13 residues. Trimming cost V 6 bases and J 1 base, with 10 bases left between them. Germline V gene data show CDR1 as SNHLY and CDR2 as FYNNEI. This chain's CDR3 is CASRGDGSYEQYF. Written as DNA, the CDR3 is TGTGCCAGCAGGGGGGACGGGTCCTACGAGCAGTACTTC.

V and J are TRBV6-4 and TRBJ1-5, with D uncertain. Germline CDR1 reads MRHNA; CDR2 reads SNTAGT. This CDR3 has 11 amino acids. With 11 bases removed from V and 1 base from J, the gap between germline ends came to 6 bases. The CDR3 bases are TGTGCCGCAGTCAGCAATCAGCCCCAGCATTTT. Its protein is CAAVSNQPQHF.

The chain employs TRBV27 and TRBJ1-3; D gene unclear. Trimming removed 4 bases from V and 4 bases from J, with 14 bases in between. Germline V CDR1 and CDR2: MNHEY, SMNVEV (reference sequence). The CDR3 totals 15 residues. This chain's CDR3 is CASSSTPGMGNTIYF. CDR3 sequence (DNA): TGTGCCAGCAGTTCGACCCCGGGGATGGGAAACACCATATATTTT.

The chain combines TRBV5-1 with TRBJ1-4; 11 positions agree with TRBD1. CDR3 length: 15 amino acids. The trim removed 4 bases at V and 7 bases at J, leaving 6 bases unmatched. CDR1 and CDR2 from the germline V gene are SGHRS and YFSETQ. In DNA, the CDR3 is TGCGCCAGCAGCGATCCGGGACAGGGGGGTGAAAAACTGTTTTTT. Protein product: CASSDPGQGGEKLFF.

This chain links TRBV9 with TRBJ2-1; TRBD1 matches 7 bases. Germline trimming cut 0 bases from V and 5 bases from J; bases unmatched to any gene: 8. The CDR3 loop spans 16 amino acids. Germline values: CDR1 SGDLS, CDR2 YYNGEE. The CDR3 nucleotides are TGTGCCAGCAGCGTAGAGCAGGGGGAGCGAGACAATGAGCAGTTCTTC. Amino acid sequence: CASSVEQGERDNEQFF.

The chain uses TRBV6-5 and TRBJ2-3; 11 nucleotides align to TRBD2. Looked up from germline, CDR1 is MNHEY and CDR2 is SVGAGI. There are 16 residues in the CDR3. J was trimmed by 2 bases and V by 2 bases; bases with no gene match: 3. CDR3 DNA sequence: TGTGCCAGCAGTTACGGGACTAGCGGAATCACAGATACGCAGTATTTT. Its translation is CASSYGTSGITDTQYF.

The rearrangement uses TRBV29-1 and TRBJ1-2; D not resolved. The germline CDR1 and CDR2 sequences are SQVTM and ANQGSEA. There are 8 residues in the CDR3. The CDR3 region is CSLGGYTF. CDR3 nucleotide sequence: TGCAGTCTGGGGGGCTACACCTTC.

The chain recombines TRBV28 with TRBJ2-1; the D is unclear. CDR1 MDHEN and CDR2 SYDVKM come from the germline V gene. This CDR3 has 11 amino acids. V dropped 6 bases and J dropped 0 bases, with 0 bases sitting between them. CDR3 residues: CASSSYNEQFF. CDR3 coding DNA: TGTGCCAGCAGCTCCTACAATGAGCAGTTCTTC.

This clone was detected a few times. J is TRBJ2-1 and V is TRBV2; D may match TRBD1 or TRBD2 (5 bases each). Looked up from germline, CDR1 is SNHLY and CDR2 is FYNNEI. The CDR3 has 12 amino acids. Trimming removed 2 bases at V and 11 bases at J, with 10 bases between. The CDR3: CASSESGTQQFF. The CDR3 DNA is TGTGCCAGCAGTGAATCTGGGACGCAGCAGTTCTTC.

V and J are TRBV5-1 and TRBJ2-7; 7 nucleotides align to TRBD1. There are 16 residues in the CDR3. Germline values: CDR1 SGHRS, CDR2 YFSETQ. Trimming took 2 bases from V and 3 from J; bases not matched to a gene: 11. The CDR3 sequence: CASSLSDRAMGYEQYF. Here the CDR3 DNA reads TGCGCCAGCAGCTTATCCGACAGGGCCATGGGCTACGAGCAGTACTTC.

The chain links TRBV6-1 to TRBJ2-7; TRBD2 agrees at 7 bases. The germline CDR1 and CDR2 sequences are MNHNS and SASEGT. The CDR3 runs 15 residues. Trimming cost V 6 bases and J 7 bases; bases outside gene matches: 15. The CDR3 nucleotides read TGTGCCAGCAGAAACCCGGGGACTACCGCGGGTGAGCAGTACTTC. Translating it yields CASRNPGTTAGEQYF.

CDR3 sequence reads: CASSKQGALYEQYF. CDR3 sequence (DNA): TGTGCCAGCAGTAAGCAGGGGGCTCTCTACGAGCAGTACTTC. The chain combines TRBV28 with TRBJ2-7; the match to TRBD1 covers 8 bases. The CDR3 extends over 14 amino acids. The ends lost 5 bases at V and 3 bases at J; junction bases unmatched: 6. Per germline, CDR1 MDHEN and CDR2 SYDVKM.

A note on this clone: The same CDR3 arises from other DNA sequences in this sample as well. The CDR3, as DNA: TGCAGCGTTGCCGGTTCCGGGGAGCTGTTTTTT. This encodes CSVAGSGELFF. The V gene is TRBV29-1, the J gene TRBJ2-2; D not certain. Trimming cost V 4 bases and J 6 bases, with 6 bases left between them. This CDR3 region has 11 residues. Germline loops: CDR1 SQVTM, CDR2 ANQGSEA.

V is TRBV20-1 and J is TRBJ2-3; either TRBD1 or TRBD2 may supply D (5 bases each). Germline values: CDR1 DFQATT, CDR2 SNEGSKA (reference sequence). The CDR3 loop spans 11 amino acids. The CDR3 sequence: CSLRDPDTQYF. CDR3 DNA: TGCAGCCTAAGGGACCCAGATACGCAGTATTTT.

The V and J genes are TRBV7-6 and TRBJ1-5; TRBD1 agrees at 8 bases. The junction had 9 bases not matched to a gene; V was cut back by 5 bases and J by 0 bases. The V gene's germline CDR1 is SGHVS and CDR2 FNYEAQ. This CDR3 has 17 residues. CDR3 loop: CASSPRTGIDSNQPQHF. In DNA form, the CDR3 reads TGTGCCAGCAGCCCAAGGACAGGGATCGATAGCAATCAGCCCCAGCATTTT.

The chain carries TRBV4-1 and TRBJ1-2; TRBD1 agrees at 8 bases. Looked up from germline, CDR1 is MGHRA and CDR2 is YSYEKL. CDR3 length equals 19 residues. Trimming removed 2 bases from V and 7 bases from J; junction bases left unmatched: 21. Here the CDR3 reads CASSQNFGTRQGTPGGYTF. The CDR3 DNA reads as TGCGCCAGCAGCCAAAACTTTGGCACCCGACAGGGGACGCCGGGTGGCTACACCTTC.

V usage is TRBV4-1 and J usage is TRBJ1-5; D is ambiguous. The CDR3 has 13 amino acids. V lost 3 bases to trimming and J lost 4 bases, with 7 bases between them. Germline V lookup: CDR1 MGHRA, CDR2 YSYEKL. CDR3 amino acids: CASSQAGNQPQHF. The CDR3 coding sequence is TGCGCCAGCAGCCAGGCTGGGAATCAGCCCCAGCATTTT.

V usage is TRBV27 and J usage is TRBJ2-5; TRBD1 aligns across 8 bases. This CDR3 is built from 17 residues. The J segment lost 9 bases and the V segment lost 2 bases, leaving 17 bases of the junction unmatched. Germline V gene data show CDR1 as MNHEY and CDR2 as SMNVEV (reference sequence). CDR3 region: CASSLMGRAGGSGSQYF. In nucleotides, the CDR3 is TGTGCCAGCAGTTTAATGGGCAGGGCAGGGGGCTCGGGGTCCCAGTACTTC.

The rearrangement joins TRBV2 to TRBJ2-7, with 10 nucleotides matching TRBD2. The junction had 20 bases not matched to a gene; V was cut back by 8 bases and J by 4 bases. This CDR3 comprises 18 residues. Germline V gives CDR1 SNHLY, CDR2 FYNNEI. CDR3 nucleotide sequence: TGTGCCAGCCGAAAAGGGCTAGCGGGAGTAGGGAAAACGTACGAGCAGTACTTC. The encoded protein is CASRKGLAGVGKTYEQYF.

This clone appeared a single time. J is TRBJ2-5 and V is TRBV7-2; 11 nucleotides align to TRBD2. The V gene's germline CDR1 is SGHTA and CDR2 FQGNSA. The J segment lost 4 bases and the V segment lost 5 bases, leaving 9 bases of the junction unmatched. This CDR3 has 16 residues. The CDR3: CASSLQTGLAGETQYF. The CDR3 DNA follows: TGTGCCAGCAGCCTTCAAACTGGACTAGCGGGAGAGACCCAGTACTTC. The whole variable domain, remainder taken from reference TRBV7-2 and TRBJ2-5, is GAGVSQSPSNKVTEKGKDVELRCDPISGHTALYWYRQSLGQGLEFLIYFQGNSAPDKSGLPSDRFSAERTGGSVSTLTIQRTQQEDSAVYLCASSLQTGLAGETQYFGPGTRLLVL.

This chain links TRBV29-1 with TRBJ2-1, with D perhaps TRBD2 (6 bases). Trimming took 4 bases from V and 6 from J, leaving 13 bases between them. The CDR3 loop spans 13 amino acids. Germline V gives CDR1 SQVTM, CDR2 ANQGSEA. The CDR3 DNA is TGCAGCGTTGTTGCCCGGGGACTCAATGAGCAGTTCTTC. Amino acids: CSVVARGLNEQFF.

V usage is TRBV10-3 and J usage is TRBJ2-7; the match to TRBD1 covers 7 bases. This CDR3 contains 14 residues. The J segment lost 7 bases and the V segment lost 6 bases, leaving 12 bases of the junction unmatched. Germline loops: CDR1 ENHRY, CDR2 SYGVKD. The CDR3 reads CAISSTGDLGEQYF. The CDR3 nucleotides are TGTGCCATCAGCTCAACAGGGGATCTGGGTGAGCAGTACTTC.